What follows is one T cell receptor beta chain and its context. The data originate from a study of blood T cell repertoires in COVID-19. Whole-study context: T cells, B-cell-depleted T cells, or PBMCs provided the cDNA or gDNA that served as material.

Assay: immunoSEQ multiplex PCR; the TCRdb copy retains only in-frame clones and omits some. This table has around 70,000 clones, roughly 78% appearing once. The clonotype originates from a human donor in a cohort sampled during active COVID-19. The source material was peripheral blood.

The CDR3 spells CASSLGGLMNTEAFF. For the CDR3, the DNA is TGCGCCAGCAGCTTGGGGGGCCTAATGAACACTGAAGCTTTCTTT. The chain combines TRBV5-1 with TRBJ1-1, with D possibly matching TRBD1 (5 bases). This CDR3 has 15 amino acids. V was clipped by 0 bases and J by 0 bases, with 9 bases between them. Germline V lookup: CDR1 SGHRS, CDR2 YFSETQ.